These 17 T cell receptor beta chains share one sample of origin, sequenced in a study of T cells after somatic rescue of genetic block. Some clones are missing from TCRdb's copy, which holds only in-frame ones; the method was immunoSEQ multiplex PCR. This table has 45,000 to 55,000 clones, 90% to 97% appearing once. Sequences were obtained from peripheral blood mononuclear cells (PBMCs). The receptor set was obtained from a child under two years old.

This sequence joins TRBV20-1 and TRBJ2-7, with D unresolved. With 3 bases removed from V and 2 bases from J, the gap between germline ends came to 5 bases. Germline CDR1 and CDR2: DFQATT and SNEGSKA (reference sequence). This CDR3 comprises 11 residues. The CDR3 loop reads CSARNTYEQYF. The CDR3 DNA sequence: TGCAGTGCTAGGAACACCTACGAGCAGTACTTC.

The rearrangement uses TRBV5-1 and TRBJ2-1; D might be TRBD1 or TRBD2, each matching 5 bases. The germline V gene encodes CDR1 SGHRS and CDR2 YFSETQ. The CDR3 totals 12 residues. V was trimmed by 0 bases and J by 7 bases, leaving 5 bases between them. The CDR3: CASSLGGNEQFF. In DNA, the CDR3 is TGCGCCAGCAGCTTGGGGGGGAATGAGCAGTTCTTC.

The J gene is TRBJ2-5, the V gene TRBV2; 7 bases line up with TRBD1. This CDR3 comprises 17 residues. J lost 1 base, V lost 2 bases, and 10 bases had no gene match. Looked up from germline, CDR1 is SNHLY and CDR2 is FYNNEI. The CDR3 protein is CASSELTHRGPQETQYF. CDR3 DNA sequence: TGTGCCAGCAGTGAACTGACCCACAGGGGACCCCAAGAGACCCAGTACTTC.

This sequence joins TRBV30 and TRBJ2-5; no firm D call. Trimming removed 1 base from V and 5 bases from J, with 2 bases in between. CDR1 GTSNPN and CDR2 SVGIG come from the germline V gene (reference sequence). The CDR3 extends over 10 amino acids. This chain's CDR3 is CAWSGETQYF. The DNA for the CDR3 is TGTGCCTGGAGTGGGGAGACCCAGTACTTC.

This rearrangement joins TRBV7-9 to TRBJ1-4, with TRBD1 as a possible D gene (5 bases). The germline CDR1 and CDR2 sequences are SEHNR and FQNEAQ (reference sequence). The length of the CDR3 is 13 residues. Between the trimmed V and J ends, which lost 5 bases and 8 bases, there was a span of 12 bases. The CDR3 loop is CASSPGSGEKLFF. DNA of the CDR3: TGTGCCAGCAGCCCAGGGTCGGGAGAAAAACTGTTTTTT.

The chain is built from TRBV5-4 and TRBJ2-3; TRBD1 aligns across 10 bases. CDR3 length: 14 residues. Germline loops: CDR1 SGHNT, CDR2 YYREEE (reference sequence). The ends lost 4 bases at V and 1 base at J; junction bases unmatched: 0. The CDR3, as DNA: TGTGCCAGCAGCGACAGGGGGCGCACAGATACGCAGTATTTT. This gives the protein CASSDRGRTDTQYF.

This rearrangement joins TRBV7-8 to TRBJ2-2; no clear D gene. Trimming cost V 5 bases and J 8 bases, with 12 bases left between them. Germline CDR1 SGHVS, CDR2 FQNEAQ. This CDR3 spans 13 amino acids. The CDR3 DNA is TGTGCCAGCAGCCACACTGAGGAAGGGGAGCTGTTTTTT. Translation gives CASSHTEEGELFF.

The chain combines TRBV27 with TRBJ2-2, with 8 bases fitting TRBD2. V was pared by 3 bases and J by 6 bases, with 3 bases of the junction left unmatched. Germline values: CDR1 MNHEY, CDR2 SMNVEV (reference sequence). CDR3 length: 14 residues. As DNA, the CDR3 is TGTGCCAGCAGTTTGGAAGCGGGAGCCGGGGAGCTGTTTTTT. Encoded protein: CASSLEAGAGELFF.

This chain joins TRBV6-6 and TRBJ1-5; 9 positions agree with TRBD1. Germline CDR1 and CDR2: MNHNY and SVGAGI (reference sequence). This CDR3 has 15 residues. The ends lost 2 bases at V and 7 bases at J; junction bases unmatched: 6. The CDR3 sequence is CASSYLGTGQQPQHF. CDR3 in DNA: TGTGCCAGCAGTTACCTCGGGACAGGGCAGCAGCCCCAGCATTTT.

The J gene is TRBJ1-6, the V gene TRBV5-6, with D unresolved. CDR1 SGHDT and CDR2 YYEEEE come from the germline V gene. Trimming removed 0 bases at V and 9 bases at J, with 4 bases between. This CDR3 has 12 residues. In DNA form, the CDR3 reads TGTGCCAGCAGCTTGGGGTCTTCACCCCTCCACTTT. This gives the protein CASSLGSSPLHF.

The chain has TRBV6-4 and TRBJ2-5; 8 bases agree with TRBD2. The ends lost 3 bases at V and 5 bases at J; junction bases unmatched: 5. CDR1 and CDR2 from the germline V gene are MRHNA and SNTAGT. The CDR3 totals 14 residues. DNA for the CDR3: TGTGCCAGCAGTGAAGCGGGGGTACTTGAGACCCAGTACTTC. Translation: CASSEAGVLETQYF.

This clone was seen a single time. The chain combines TRBV6-5 with TRBJ1-3; a possible D gene is TRBD1 (6 bases). The V and J ends lost 6 bases and 0 bases respectively, with 9 bases between them. This CDR3 region has 14 residues. The germline V gene encodes CDR1 MNHEY and CDR2 SVGAGI. The CDR3 DNA reads as TGTGCCAGCAGACAGGGTTTCTCTGGAAACACCATATATTTT. Its protein product is CASRQGFSGNTIYF.

The chain couples TRBV30 to TRBJ2-1; possibly TRBD2 for D (6 bases). CDR1 is GTSNPN and CDR2 is SVGIG in the germline V gene (reference sequence). The CDR3 length is 14 residues. CDR3 sequence: CALERGGIYNEQFF. The CDR3 DNA reads as TGTGCTCTGGAGCGAGGCGGGATCTACAATGAGCAGTTCTTC.

This chain connects TRBV5-4 to TRBJ1-5, with D perhaps TRBD1 (6 bases). Trimming shortened V by 3 bases and J by 2 bases, and 12 bases separated the two germline ends. This CDR3 region has 15 residues. Germline CDR1 SGHNT, CDR2 YYREEE (reference sequence). This chain's CDR3 is CASSSQGEGNQPQHF. DNA of the CDR3: TGTGCCAGCAGCTCACAGGGCGAGGGCAATCAGCCCCAGCATTTT.

The V call is TRBV5-4, the J call TRBJ1-1, with TRBD1 as a possible D gene (6 bases). Trimming left V 4 bases short and J 4 bases short, with 14 bases between. Germline-derived CDR1 and CDR2 are SGHNT and YYREEE (reference sequence). The CDR3 totals 14 residues. The CDR3 spells CASSLTDRPTEAFF. The DNA for the CDR3 is TGTGCCAGCAGCCTTACCGACAGGCCCACTGAAGCTTTCTTT.

V and J are TRBV5-1 and TRBJ2-3, with unresolved D. Germline CDR1 is SGHRS and CDR2 is YFSETQ. V gave up 6 bases and J gave up 2 bases, with 4 bases separating them. CDR3 length: 11 residues. CDR3 residues: CASTDTDTQYF. In DNA, the CDR3 is TGCGCCAGCACCGACACAGATACGCAGTATTTT.

J is TRBJ1-5 and V is TRBV6-6; 8 bases align to TRBD1. The germline gives CDR1 MNHNY, CDR2 SVGAGI (reference sequence). This CDR3 region has 16 residues. The trim removed 5 bases at V and 5 bases at J, leaving 11 bases unmatched. The CDR3 sequence: CASSKDRARNDQPQHF. CDR3 sequence (DNA): TGTGCCAGCAGTAAGGACAGGGCAAGGAATGATCAGCCCCAGCATTTT.